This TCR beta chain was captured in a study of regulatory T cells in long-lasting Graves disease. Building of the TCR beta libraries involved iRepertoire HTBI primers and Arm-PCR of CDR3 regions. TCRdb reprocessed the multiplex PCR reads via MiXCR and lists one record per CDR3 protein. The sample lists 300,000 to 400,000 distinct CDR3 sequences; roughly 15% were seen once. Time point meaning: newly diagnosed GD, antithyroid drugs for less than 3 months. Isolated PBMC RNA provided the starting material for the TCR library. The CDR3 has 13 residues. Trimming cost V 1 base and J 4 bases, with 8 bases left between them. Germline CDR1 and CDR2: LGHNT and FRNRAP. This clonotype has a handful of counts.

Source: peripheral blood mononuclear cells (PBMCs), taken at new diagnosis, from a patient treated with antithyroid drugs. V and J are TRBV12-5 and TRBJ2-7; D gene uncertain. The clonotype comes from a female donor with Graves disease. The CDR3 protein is CASGLAFSYEQYF. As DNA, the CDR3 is TGTGCTAGTGGTTTGGCCTTTAGTTACGAGCAGTACTTC.